This T cell receptor (beta chain) is from a study of T cells after posttransplantation cyclophosphamide. Study conclusions and caveats: Blood and skin or GI T cell repertoires showed limited TRB overlap. Donor CD8+ memory clones often dominated recipient blood repertoires at later times.

Germline CDR1 reads KGHSH; CDR2 reads LQKENI. The CDR3 loop spans 13 amino acids. The germline V and J ends were trimmed by 2 bases and 6 bases, with 11 bases remaining between them. The protocol was immunoSEQ multiplex PCR, while the TCRdb copy is restricted to in-frame clones and leaves out a portion. The sample lists about 32,000 clones, roughly 89% seen once, with just under 15% in the top ten. As regards this clone: The antigen is not known.

The sequence was collected from a woman aged 40-49 years with a blood cancer, CMV-positive, and with a related stem cell donor. The sample taken for sequencing was PBMCs. The chain employs TRBV18 and TRBJ2-7; a weak D match, TRBD2 (6 bases). The CDR3 DNA follows: TGTGCCAGCTCACCATCGGGGGTCAGCGAGCAGTACTTC. Its protein is CASSPSGVSEQYF.